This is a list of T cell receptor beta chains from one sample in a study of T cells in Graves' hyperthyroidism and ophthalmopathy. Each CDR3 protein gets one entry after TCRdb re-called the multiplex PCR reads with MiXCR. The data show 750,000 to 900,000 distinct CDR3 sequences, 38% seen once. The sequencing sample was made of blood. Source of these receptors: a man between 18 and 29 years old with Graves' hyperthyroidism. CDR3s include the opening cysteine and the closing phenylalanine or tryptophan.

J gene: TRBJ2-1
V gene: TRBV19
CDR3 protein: CASSASLRDRSFEQFF

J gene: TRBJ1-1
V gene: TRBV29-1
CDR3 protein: CSFGTGGGLEAFF

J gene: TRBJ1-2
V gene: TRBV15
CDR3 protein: CATSSSGRGYGYTF

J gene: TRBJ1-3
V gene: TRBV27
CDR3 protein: CASSQALNGNTIYF

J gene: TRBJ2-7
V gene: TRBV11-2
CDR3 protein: CASSKQGGYEQYF

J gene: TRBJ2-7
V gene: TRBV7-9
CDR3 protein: CASSLTLDYEQYF

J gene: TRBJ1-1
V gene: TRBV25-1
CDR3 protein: CASTGPEAFF

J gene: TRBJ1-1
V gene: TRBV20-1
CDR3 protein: CSAGDREVTEAFF

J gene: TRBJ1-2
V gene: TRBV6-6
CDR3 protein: CASSYDLGVGYTF

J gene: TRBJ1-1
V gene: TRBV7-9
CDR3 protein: CASNRGQSNTEAFF

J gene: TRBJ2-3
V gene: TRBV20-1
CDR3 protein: CSADPTDTQYF

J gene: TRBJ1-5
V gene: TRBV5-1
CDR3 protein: CASSWYRDYQPQHF

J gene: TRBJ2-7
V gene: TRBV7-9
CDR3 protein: CASQGTSYYEQYF

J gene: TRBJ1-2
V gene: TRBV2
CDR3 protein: CASSQGQHSDDYGYTF

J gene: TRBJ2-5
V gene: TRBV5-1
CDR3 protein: CASSLTGQNQETQYF

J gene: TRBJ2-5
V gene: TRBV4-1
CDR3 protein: CASSQVLMAETQYF

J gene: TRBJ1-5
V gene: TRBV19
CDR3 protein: CASSIGRGRGVSPHQPQHF

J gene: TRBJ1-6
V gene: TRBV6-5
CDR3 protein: CASSYETHNSPLHF